The rows below give T cell receptor beta chains drawn from one sample of a study of T cells in Graves' hyperthyroidism and ophthalmopathy. TCRdb fed the multiplex PCR reads into MiXCR, producing one record per CDR3 protein. The table has around 480,000 distinct CDR3 sequences, approximately 15% seen once. Sequenced input: blood. The receptor source for this set is a woman aged 18-29 years with Graves' hyperthyroidism. Each CDR3 is given with its conserved first and last residue. The D gene is left open where the match is weak. Clone size is stated in some rows and not others, as once, few, many or a class when expanded.

d_call: TRBD1; v_call: TRBV10-3; clone_size: many; j_call: TRBJ2-3; cdr3_aa: CAISTTGGPRSSTDTQYF; cdr3_nt: TGTGCCATCAGTACGACAGGGGGGCCACGCTCAAGCACAGATACGCAGTATTTT
d_call: -; v_call: TRBV6-1; clone_size: many; j_call: TRBJ1-6; cdr3_aa: CASKGTPSFLSDSPLHF; cdr3_nt: TGTGCCAGCAAAGGGACCCCTAGCTTTTTGTCAGATTCACCCCTCCACTTT
d_call: TRBD2; v_call: TRBV11-2; clone_size: -; j_call: TRBJ2-1; cdr3_aa: CASIKGGSGSNEQFF; cdr3_nt: TGTGCCAGCATCAAAGGGGGTAGCGGGAGTAATGAGCAGTTCTTC
d_call: -; v_call: TRBV20-1; clone_size: few; j_call: TRBJ1-6; cdr3_aa: CSAVRGANSPLHF; cdr3_nt: TGCAGTGCCGTGCGGGGGGCCAATTCACCCCTCCACTTT
d_call: -; v_call: TRBV5-1; clone_size: many; j_call: TRBJ1-1; cdr3_aa: CASSLEGSNTEAFF; cdr3_nt: TGTGCCAGCAGCTTAGAAGGGAGCAACACTGAAGCTTTCTTT
d_call: -; v_call: TRBV4-2; clone_size: -; j_call: TRBJ2-3; cdr3_aa: CASSQGRFTDTQYF; cdr3_nt: TGTGCCAGCAGCCAAGGCCGGTTCACAGATACGCAGTATTTT
d_call: TRBD1; v_call: TRBV12-3/TRBV12-4; clone_size: many; j_call: TRBJ2-3; cdr3_aa: CASSHRDRVTDTQYF; cdr3_nt: TGTGCCAGCAGTCACAGGGACAGGGTCACAGATACGCAGTATTTT
d_call: -; v_call: TRBV15; clone_size: many; j_call: TRBJ2-4; cdr3_aa: CATDHRSIPGTQGIQYF; cdr3_nt: TGTGCCACAGACCACAGGAGTATCCCCGGGACCCAAGGCATTCAGTACTTC
d_call: TRBD2; v_call: TRBV20-1; clone_size: -; j_call: TRBJ2-4; cdr3_aa: CSARSAASGRSVQYF; cdr3_nt: TGCAGTGCTAGATCTGCGGCTAGCGGGAGATCGGTTCAGTACTTC
d_call: TRBD1; v_call: TRBV7-9; clone_size: -; j_call: TRBJ2-7; cdr3_aa: CASTEPRAGGYEQYF; cdr3_nt: TGTGCCAGCACCGAACCGCGGGCAGGGGGCTACGAGCAGTACTTC
d_call: -; v_call: TRBV6-1; clone_size: once; j_call: TRBJ1-1; cdr3_aa: CASRLTRLTEAFF; cdr3_nt: TGTGCCAGCAGGCTAACAAGGCTCACTGAAGCTTTCTTT
d_call: TRBD1; v_call: TRBV30; clone_size: many; j_call: TRBJ1-1; cdr3_aa: CAWILRPGQGVGDTEAFF; cdr3_nt: TGTGCCTGGATACTCCGCCCGGGACAGGGGGTGGGGGACACTGAAGCTTTCTTT
d_call: -; v_call: TRBV3-1; clone_size: many; j_call: TRBJ1-4; cdr3_aa: CASSLYRRGEREKLFF; cdr3_nt: TGTGCCAGCAGCCTATATCGTAGGGGGGAACGGGAAAAACTGTTTTTT
d_call: TRBD2; v_call: TRBV28; clone_size: many; j_call: TRBJ2-3; cdr3_aa: CASSSWTSGSADTQYF; cdr3_nt: TGTGCCAGCAGTTCTTGGACTAGCGGGAGCGCAGATACGCAGTATTTT
d_call: -; v_call: TRBV2; clone_size: many; j_call: TRBJ1-3; cdr3_aa: CASSERQGMTIYF; cdr3_nt: TGTGCCAGCAGTGAAAGGCAGGGAATGACCATATATTTT
d_call: TRBD2; v_call: TRBV24-1; clone_size: many; j_call: TRBJ2-2; cdr3_aa: CATSLAVNTGELFF; cdr3_nt: TGTGCCACCAGCCTAGCGGTGAACACCGGGGAGCTGTTTTTT
d_call: -; v_call: TRBV11-2; clone_size: many; j_call: TRBJ1-1; cdr3_aa: CASSLDTHREAFF; cdr3_nt: TGTGCCAGCAGCTTAGATACCCATCGTGAAGCTTTCTTT
d_call: -; v_call: TRBV6-1; clone_size: many; j_call: TRBJ1-6; cdr3_aa: CASKAPSSAPLHF; cdr3_nt: TGTGCCAGCAAAGCGCCCTCTTCGGCACCCCTCCACTTT
d_call: -; v_call: TRBV12-3/TRBV12-4; clone_size: -; j_call: TRBJ1-1; cdr3_aa: CASSLDLGGEAFF; cdr3_nt: TGTGCCAGCAGCCTGGACCTGGGAGGGGAAGCTTTCTTT
d_call: -; v_call: TRBV3-1; clone_size: few; j_call: TRBJ2-1; cdr3_aa: CASSPYPGEGEQFF; cdr3_nt: TGTGCCAGCAGCCCTTACCCGGGAGAGGGGGAGCAGTTCTTC
d_call: -; v_call: TRBV6-1; clone_size: many; j_call: TRBJ2-1; cdr3_aa: CASSLGLKGYDEQFF; cdr3_nt: TGTGCCAGCAGCCTCGGACTCAAGGGTTACGATGAGCAGTTCTTC
d_call: -; v_call: TRBV3-1; clone_size: many; j_call: TRBJ2-2; cdr3_aa: CASSQGRTYTGELFF; cdr3_nt: TGTGCCAGCAGCCAAGGGCGGACATACACCGGGGAGCTGTTTTTT
d_call: -; v_call: TRBV6-1; clone_size: many; j_call: TRBJ1-1; cdr3_aa: CASRGRSPSDTEAFF; cdr3_nt: TGTGCCAGCCGGGGCCGTTCTCCCTCGGACACTGAAGCTTTCTTT
d_call: -; v_call: TRBV15; clone_size: many; j_call: TRBJ2-5; cdr3_aa: CATSSGSGDGETQYF; cdr3_nt: TGTGCCACCAGCAGTGGTTCGGGAGACGGTGAGACCCAGTACTTC
d_call: -; v_call: TRBV9; clone_size: many; j_call: TRBJ1-1; cdr3_aa: CASSARGEGGEAFF; cdr3_nt: TGTGCCAGCAGCGCCCGGGGGGAGGGGGGCGAAGCTTTCTTT
d_call: -; v_call: TRBV27; clone_size: few; j_call: TRBJ1-3; cdr3_aa: CASSLSKPGYSGNTIYF; cdr3_nt: TGTGCCAGCAGTTTATCGAAGCCGGGTTACTCTGGAAACACCATATATTTT
d_call: -; v_call: TRBV12-3/TRBV12-4; clone_size: many; j_call: TRBJ2-5; cdr3_aa: CASSLMGVQETQYF; cdr3_nt: TGTGCCAGCAGCCTTATGGGCGTCCAAGAGACCCAGTACTTC
d_call: -; v_call: TRBV6-1; clone_size: many; j_call: TRBJ1-5; cdr3_aa: CASRQINQPQHF; cdr3_nt: TGTGCCTCTAGACAGATCAATCAGCCCCAGCATTTT
d_call: -; v_call: TRBV7-6; clone_size: many; j_call: TRBJ2-1; cdr3_aa: CASSLVGAGEQFF; cdr3_nt: TGTGCCAGCAGCTTAGTCGGGGCAGGAGAGCAGTTCTTC
d_call: -; v_call: TRBV9; clone_size: -; j_call: TRBJ1-2; cdr3_aa: CASSVSPPGGVEGYTF; cdr3_nt: TGTGCCAGCAGCGTATCCCCTCCGGGGGGTGTTGAAGGCTACACCTTC
d_call: TRBD2; v_call: TRBV7-3; clone_size: many; j_call: TRBJ2-1; cdr3_aa: CASSRTGLAGAPYNEQFF; cdr3_nt: TGTGCCAGCAGCCGAACGGGGCTAGCGGGAGCTCCCTACAATGAGCAGTTCTTC
d_call: TRBD2; v_call: TRBV5-4; clone_size: few; j_call: TRBJ2-3; cdr3_aa: CASSLREGPRTDTQYF; cdr3_nt: TGTGCCAGCAGCTTACGGGAGGGTCCTCGTACAGATACGCAGTATTTT
d_call: TRBD1; v_call: TRBV24-1; clone_size: -; j_call: TRBJ2-1; cdr3_aa: CATSAHRDSNNEQFF; cdr3_nt: TGTGCCACCAGTGCCCACCGGGACAGCAACAATGAGCAGTTCTTC
d_call: -; v_call: TRBV12-3/TRBV12-4; clone_size: many; j_call: TRBJ2-2; cdr3_aa: CASSYRADGELFF; cdr3_nt: TGTGCCAGCAGCTACCGGGCCGACGGGGAGCTGTTTTTT
d_call: -; v_call: TRBV11-2; clone_size: many; j_call: TRBJ2-7; cdr3_aa: CASSRTRGYEQYF; cdr3_nt: TGTGCCAGCAGCCGGACACGGGGCTACGAGCAGTACTTC
d_call: -; v_call: TRBV27; clone_size: many; j_call: TRBJ1-1; cdr3_aa: CASGRTSTEAFF; cdr3_nt: TGTGCCAGCGGGAGGACGAGCACTGAAGCTTTCTTT
d_call: -; v_call: TRBV2; clone_size: many; j_call: TRBJ1-1; cdr3_aa: CASLGTMNTEAFF; cdr3_nt: TGTGCCAGCCTTGGGACGATGAACACTGAAGCTTTCTTT
d_call: -; v_call: TRBV7-8; clone_size: many; j_call: TRBJ1-4; cdr3_aa: CASSSRTEKLFF; cdr3_nt: TGTGCCAGCAGCTCGAGGACAGAAAAACTGTTTTTT
d_call: TRBD1; v_call: TRBV2; clone_size: many; j_call: TRBJ1-5; cdr3_aa: CASQGQGADQPQHF; cdr3_nt: TGTGCCAGCCAGGGACAGGGGGCGGATCAGCCCCAGCATTTT
d_call: -; v_call: TRBV19; clone_size: -; j_call: TRBJ1-1; cdr3_aa: CASSGLGTEAFF; cdr3_nt: TGTGCCAGTAGTGGTCTGGGGACTGAAGCTTTCTTT
d_call: -; v_call: TRBV19; clone_size: many; j_call: TRBJ1-5; cdr3_aa: CASSIDWGGNGNQPQHF; cdr3_nt: TGTGCCAGTAGTATAGACTGGGGGGGAAATGGCAATCAGCCCCAGCATTTT
d_call: -; v_call: TRBV2; clone_size: many; j_call: TRBJ2-1; cdr3_aa: CASSKQGNEQFF; cdr3_nt: TGTGCCAGCAGTAAACAGGGAAATGAGCAGTTCTTC
d_call: -; v_call: TRBV14; clone_size: -; j_call: TRBJ2-7; cdr3_aa: CASSPAVLFYEQYF; cdr3_nt: TGTGCCAGCAGCCCCGCGGTTTTATTCTACGAGCAGTACTTC
d_call: -; v_call: TRBV5-1; clone_size: many; j_call: TRBJ2-3; cdr3_aa: CASSLRRSSTDTQYF; cdr3_nt: TGCGCCAGCAGCTTGAGGCGGTCCAGCACAGATACGCAGTATTTT
d_call: -; v_call: TRBV9; clone_size: many; j_call: TRBJ2-1; cdr3_aa: CASSLYHEQFF; cdr3_nt: TGTGCCAGCAGCCTCTACCATGAGCAGTTCTTC
d_call: TRBD1; v_call: TRBV15; clone_size: many; j_call: TRBJ1-2; cdr3_aa: CATSRDRDGTGHGYTF; cdr3_nt: TGTGCCACCAGCAGAGATCGAGATGGGACAGGGCACGGCTACACCTTC
d_call: -; v_call: TRBV29-1; clone_size: many; j_call: TRBJ1-1; cdr3_aa: CSVEAFREARRRNTEAFF; cdr3_nt: TGCAGCGTTGAAGCATTCCGGGAGGCCCGTAGGAGGAACACTGAAGCTTTCTTT